Listed here are 16 T cell receptor beta chains from one sample, sequenced in a study of T cells expressing NK-cell markers. One entry per CDR3 protein, without DNA, is what TCRdb gives after re-calling the 5' RACE reads. This table lists approximately 460,000 distinct CDR3 sequences. Specimen: blood T cells: a sorted CD56 or NKG2C T cell subset, CD4+ or CD8+ T cells, or bulk PBMC T cells (not recorded which). All receptors derive from a woman between 18 and 70 years old in good health.

The gene calls are TRBV12-3 or TRBV12-4 and TRBJ2-1; no DNA is available, so the TRBD1 call from TCRdb remains unchecked. CDR3 length: 14 amino acids. CDR3 protein: CASSQAGAYNEQFF.

This chain uses TRBV20-1 with TRBJ2-3; the D gene TCRdb calls, TRBD2, cannot be checked with no DNA. The CDR3 is made up of 12 amino acids. The germline CDR1 and CDR2 sequences are DFQATT and SNEGSKA (reference sequence). The CDR3 region is CSALLNTDTQYF.

The chain joins TRBV7-2 to TRBJ1-4. This CDR3 is built from 15 residues. Germline CDR1 reads SGHTA; CDR2 reads FQGNSA. CDR3 sequence reads: CASSLRPGSFEKLFF.

This chain connects TRBV15 to TRBJ2-1; TCRdb's assignment of TRBD2 cannot be checked, as there is no DNA. The germline V gene has CDR1 LNHNV and CDR2 YYDKDF (reference sequence). This CDR3 has 14 residues. The CDR3 is CATSREVPGDEQFF.

The chain links TRBV2 to TRBJ2-7. Germline CDR1 and CDR2: SNHLY and FYNNEI. The CDR3 spans 12 residues. CDR3: CASSVLTYEQYF.

V and J are TRBV20-1 and TRBJ1-3; checking the TCRdb D call of TRBD1 is not possible without DNA. The germline gives CDR1 DFQATT, CDR2 SNEGSKA (reference sequence). There are 15 residues in the CDR3. The CDR3 spells CSARDGQGGGNTIYF.

CDR3: CASSSSRDYSYNEQFF. The chain recombines TRBV27 with TRBJ2-1; the TCRdb call, TRBD2, lacks DNA for checking. The CDR3 has 16 residues. The germline V gene encodes CDR1 MNHEY and CDR2 SMNVEV (reference sequence).

The chain couples TRBV7-2 to TRBJ2-7; as DNA is missing, the TRBD1 call by TCRdb cannot be tested. Germline V lookup: CDR1 SGHTA, CDR2 FQGNSA. The CDR3 consists of 14 residues. The CDR3 is CASSSRTGNYEQYF.

The chain recombines TRBV29-1 with TRBJ1-2. Germline values: CDR1 SQVTM, CDR2 ANQGSEA. The CDR3 sequence is 12 residues long. CDR3 residues: CSVRPPGYGYTF. Complete variable domain (other parts from reference TRBV29-1 and TRBJ1-2): SAVISQKPSRDICQRGTSLTIQCQVDSQVTMMFWYRQQPGQSLTLIATANQGSEATYESGFVIDKFPISRPNLTFSTLTVSNMSPEDSSIYLCSVRPPGYGYTFGSGTRLTVV.

The chain combines TRBV20-1 with TRBJ1-1; TCRdb calls TRBD1, which cannot be checked without DNA. The CDR3 sequence is 12 residues long. CDR1 is DFQATT, CDR2 SNEGSKA, per germline (reference sequence). This CDR3 reads CSVTGFDTEAFF.

The V and J genes are TRBV6-2 or TRBV6-3 and TRBJ2-1; TCRdb lists TRBD2, though no DNA is available to test this call. The CDR3 is 21 residues long. Germline V lookup: CDR1 MNHEY, CDR2 SVGEGT. The CDR3 region is CASSYSTAVPAGSSGYNEQFF.

The rearrangement joins TRBV12-3 or TRBV12-4 to TRBJ2-3; the TRBD1 assignment by TCRdb is unverifiable without DNA. The CDR3 has 18 residues. The CDR3 loop reads CASRRALGGLRSTDTQYF.

V is TRBV19 and J is TRBJ2-2; without DNA, the TCRdb call of TRBD2 cannot be checked. The CDR3 covers 15 residues. Germline V gene lookup returns CDR1 LNHDA and CDR2 SQIVND (reference sequence). The CDR3 here is CASRRTSGNPGELFF.

The rearrangement joins TRBV7-8 to TRBJ2-3; as DNA is missing, the TRBD1 call by TCRdb cannot be tested. CDR1 and CDR2 (germline): SGHVS, FQNEAQ. The CDR3 loop spans 16 amino acids. CDR3 protein: CASSLGGSITGDTQYF.

The gene calls are TRBV20-1 and TRBJ2-7; TCRdb returns TRBD1, unconfirmable since there is no DNA. The CDR3 loop spans 15 amino acids. In germline, CDR1 is DFQATT, CDR2 SNEGSKA (reference sequence). The CDR3 sequence: CSASRITGIDYEQYF.

V gene TRBV28 combines with J gene TRBJ1-6; TCRdb names TRBD1, which stays unverified in the absence of DNA. This CDR3 region has 16 residues. The germline CDR1 and CDR2 sequences are MDHEN and SYDVKM. This chain's CDR3 is CASSPAPGRNNSPLHF.